A selection of T cell receptor beta chains follows, all from one sample in a study of T cell responses to AZD1222 COVID-19 vaccine. Generated by immunoSEQ multiplex PCR, the TCRdb table keeps only in-frame clones and is missing some. The table shows some 130,000 clones, with about 93% occurring only once. The input for sequencing was peripheral blood, taken 28 days after the second AZD1222 dose. The source is an adult who received the AZD1222 COVID-19 vaccine. Both conserved end residues are part of each CDR3. A D gene is named only where the DNA matches it firmly. Not all rows give a size; the values are once, few, many and, for expanded clones, a class.

v_gene,d_gene,j_gene,len,abundance,CDR3aa,CDR3nt
TRBV28,NA,TRBJ1-3,15,NA,CASSTTRRSGNTIYF,TGTGCCAGCAGTACGACCAGGAGATCTGGAAACACCATATATTTT
TRBV7-2,NA,TRBJ1-5,16,once,CASSLREGLSNQPQHF,TGTGCCAGCAGCCTCCGAGAGGGCTTAAGCAATCAGCCCCAGCATTTT
TRBV5-1,NA,TRBJ2-7,14,NA,CASSLAGYSSEQYF,TGCGCCAGCAGCTTGGCGGGCTATTCATCCGAGCAGTACTTC
TRBV6-5,TRBD1,TRBJ1-2,14,NA,CASTQTGKDSGYTF,TGTGCCAGCACCCAGACAGGGAAAGATAGTGGCTACACCTTC
TRBV5-4,TRBD2,TRBJ2-2,20,NA,CASSLVLLLAGGVNTGELFF,TGTGCCAGCAGCTTGGTTTTACTGCTAGCGGGGGGCGTGAACACCGGGGAGCTGTTTTTT
TRBV6-2/TRBV6-3,NA,TRBJ1-4,18,NA,CASSYGRQAQIGGEKLFF,TGTGCCAGCAGTTACGGGCGACAGGCCCAAATCGGGGGTGAAAAACTGTTTTTT
TRBV7-8,NA,TRBJ1-2,15,few,CASSLAAQGNYGYTF,TGTGCCAGCAGCTTAGCGGCTCAGGGGAACTATGGCTACACCTTC
TRBV6-5,NA,TRBJ1-5,15,NA,CASSYSHGSNQPQHF,TGTGCCAGCAGTTACTCACACGGTAGCAATCAGCCCCAGCATTTT
TRBV7-9,TRBD1,TRBJ1-2,14,NA,CASSLGTGSYGYTF,TGTGCCAGCAGCTTAGGGACAGGGTCGTATGGCTACACCTTC
TRBV30,NA,TRBJ1-6,13,NA,CAWGTWGNSPLHF,TGTGCCTGGGGCACTTGGGGAAATTCACCCCTCCACTTT
TRBV7-2,TRBD1,TRBJ1-5,16,NA,CASSLSQGASNQPQHF,TGTGCCAGCAGCTTGTCGCAGGGGGCCAGCAATCAGCCCCAGCATTTT
TRBV6-2/TRBV6-3,NA,TRBJ2-1,15,NA,CASSNSGGGGSEQFF,TGTGCCAGCAGTAACTCTGGGGGCGGGGGCAGTGAGCAGTTCTTC
TRBV18,NA,TRBJ2-1,14,NA,CASSPTGIGNEQFF,TGTGCCAGCTCACCTACAGGGATCGGCAATGAGCAGTTCTTC
TRBV15,NA,TRBJ1-3,14,NA,CATSSDRFSNTIYF,TGTGCCACCAGCAGCGACAGATTCTCAAACACCATATATTTT
TRBV3-1/TRBV3-2,NA,TRBJ1-6,14,NA,CASSLGSYNSPLHF,TGTGCCAGCAGCCTGGGCTCCTATAATTCACCCCTCCACTTT
TRBV5-1,NA,TRBJ1-2,13,NA,CASSPKGAYGYTF,TGCGCCAGCAGCCCCAAGGGTGCTTATGGCTACACCTTC
TRBV5-1,NA,TRBJ2-7,14,NA,CASSPYRPTYEQYF,TGCGCCAGCAGCCCATACAGGCCTACCTACGAGCAGTACTTC
TRBV7-9,NA,TRBJ2-1,15,NA,CASSLGGRSYNEQFF,TGTGCCAGCAGCTTAGGGGGGCGATCCTACAATGAGCAGTTCTTC
TRBV7-2,NA,TRBJ1-5,12,many,CASSYNNQPQHF,TGTGCCAGCAGCTACAACAATCAGCCCCAGCATTTT
TRBV7-9,TRBD2,TRBJ2-7,15,NA,CASSLASGLNYEQYF,TGTGCCAGCAGCTTAGCTTCGGGACTAAACTACGAGCAGTACTTC
TRBV12-5,NA,TRBJ2-1,13,NA,CASGERGVNEQFF,TGTGCTAGTGGAGAGAGAGGGGTCAATGAGCAGTTCTTC
TRBV27,TRBD1,TRBJ1-6,14,NA,CASKQGWLNSPLHF,TGTGCCAGCAAACAGGGGTGGTTAAATTCACCCCTCCACTTT
TRBV6-4,NA,TRBJ2-5,13,NA,CASSDFVGRTQYF,TGTGCCAGCAGTGACTTTGTGGGTAGGACCCAGTACTTC
TRBV3-1/TRBV3-2,NA,TRBJ2-3,14,NA,CASSQQTSTDTQYF,TGTGCCAGCAGCCAACAAACTAGCACAGATACGCAGTATTTT
TRBV28,NA,TRBJ1-5,14,once,CASSLSGVYQPQHF,TGTGCCAGCAGTTTAAGCGGGGTTTATCAGCCCCAGCATTTT
TRBV13,NA,TRBJ1-4,13,NA,CASSSRGARKLFF,TGTGCCAGCAGCTCCCGGGGGGCTCGGAAACTGTTTTTT
TRBV6-5,NA,TRBJ1-2,15,NA,CASRRELFANYGYTF,TGTGCCAGCCGGAGGGAGCTATTTGCTAACTATGGCTACACCTTC
TRBV4-1,NA,TRBJ1-1,12,few,CASSRGGTEAFF,TGCGCCAGCAGCCGAGGGGGAACTGAAGCTTTCTTT
TRBV19,NA,TRBJ1-3,16,NA,CASSRSSSGLENTIYF,TGTGCCAGTAGTAGATCCTCATCCGGGTTAGAAAACACCATATATTTT
TRBV27,NA,TRBJ1-5,13,NA,CASSLGTNQPQHF,TGTGCCAGCAGTTTAGGGACAAATCAGCCCCAGCATTTT
TRBV6-5,NA,TRBJ2-7,15,NA,CASLAGFAGSYEQYF,TGTGCCAGTTTGGCGGGGTTCGCGGGTTCCTACGAGCAGTACTTC
TRBV2,NA,TRBJ1-2,15,NA,CASSESEGLNYGYTF,TGTGCCAGCAGTGAGTCGGAGGGACTCAACTATGGCTACACCTTC
TRBV28,TRBD1,TRBJ1-2,13,NA,CASSTGDRVDYTF,TGTGCCAGCAGTACCGGGGACAGGGTAGACTACACCTTC
TRBV7-6,NA,TRBJ1-1,13,NA,CASSLGGATEAFF,TGTGCCAGCAGCTTAGGAGGGGCCACTGAAGCTTTCTTT
TRBV5-1,NA,TRBJ2-3,15,NA,CASSYDKTSTDTQYF,TGCGCCAGCAGCTATGACAAAACGAGCACAGATACGCAGTATTTT
TRBV4-2,NA,TRBJ2-1,16,NA,CASSQDWSTTYNEQFF,TGTGCCAGCAGCCAAGATTGGTCAACCACCTACAATGAGCAGTTCTTC
TRBV10-3,NA,TRBJ2-7,11,NA,CAISEYYEQYF,TGTGCCATCAGTGAATACTACGAGCAGTACTTC
TRBV3-1/TRBV3-2,NA,TRBJ1-2,14,once,CASSQPQGNYGYTF,TGTGCCAGCAGCCAACCACAGGGAAACTATGGCTACACCTTC
TRBV7-2,TRBD1,TRBJ2-3,18,NA,CASSHGQGRGGLTDTQYF,TGTGCCAGCAGCCACGGACAGGGCAGGGGCGGCCTCACAGATACGCAGTATTTT
TRBV7-2,NA,TRBJ1-2,14,once,CASSLVSWDYGYTF,TGTGCCAGCAGCTTAGTGTCGTGGGACTATGGCTACACCTTC
TRBV27,TRBD2,TRBJ2-2,18,NA,CASSFRLGSGEDTGELFF,TGTGCCAGCAGTTTTCGTCTGGGCAGCGGGGAGGACACCGGGGAGCTGTTTTTT